Each of the 17 T cell receptor beta chains below was sequenced from the same sample in a study of T cell repertoires in cytomegalovirus infection (dated by TCRdb to the late 2010s). The treatment or condition tag for this specimen amounts to: in vitro stimulation with specific CMV peptide epitopes to enrich CMV-specific T cells. Sequencer: Illumina HiSeq 1500. TCRdb passed the public sequencing reads through fastp at Q25 and MiXCR, retaining productive beta sequences. Each entry is one CDR3 protein sequence, shown with its most common DNA and genes. Present in this sample are 200,000 or so distinct CDR3 sequences, around two fifths of which were seen just once. Clones ranked in the top ten supply roughly three fifths of the sample. These receptors are not linked to any known antigen. This specimen consisted of CD8+ T cells from cultured PBMCs, obtained from culture after CMV antigen stimulation. These receptors were obtained from a human donor in good health (CMV status not recorded). Some clones in this sample may be carry-over from other donors' samples.

This clonotype came up many times. The rearrangement uses TRBV11-1 and TRBJ2-7; maybe TRBD2 (6 bases). The CDR3 has 17 residues. V was trimmed by 5 bases and J by 3 bases, leaving 23 bases between them. The germline V gene encodes CDR1 SGHAT and CDR2 FQDESV (reference sequence). The DNA for the CDR3 is TGTGCCAGCAGCCTCGGGGGTTCCGGGACTCTTAGCTACGAGCAGTACTTC. Protein: CASSLGGSGTLSYEQYF. Full variable domain (outside the CDR3, taken from reference TRBV11-1 and TRBJ2-7): EAEVAQSPRYKITEKSQAVAFWCDPISGHATLYWYRQILGQGPELLVQFQDESVVDDSQLPKDRFSAERLKGVDSTLKIQPAELGDSAMYLCASSLGGSGTLSYEQYFGPGTRLTVT.

This clonotype has more than one count but fewer than ten. The chain uses TRBV6-5 and TRBJ1-1; D is perhaps TRBD1 (6 bases). The V end lost 3 bases, the J end lost 3 bases, and 23 bases lay between the germline ends. This CDR3 has 18 amino acids. Per the germline V gene, CDR1 is MNHEY and CDR2 is SVGAGI. CDR3 DNA sequence: TGTGCCAGCAGTTATCTTGGGAGGGGGGTAGCGAGAGACACTGAAGCTTTCTTT. Translated: CASSYLGRGVARDTEAFF.

This clonotype was seen a few times. The chain is built from TRBV4-2 and TRBJ2-7; 11 nucleotides align to TRBD2. The CDR3 is 18 residues long. The trim removed 0 bases at V and 3 bases at J, leaving 10 bases unmatched. CDR1 is LGHNA and CDR2 is YNFKEQ in the germline V gene. CDR3 amino acids: CASSQDTSPSGGNYEQYF. DNA of the CDR3: TGTGCCAGCAGCCAAGATACGTCGCCTAGCGGGGGGAACTACGAGCAGTACTTC.

As concerns this clonotype: A much more abundant neighbour one base away suggests this may be a read error. J is TRBJ2-1 and V is TRBV27; a weak D match, TRBD1 (6 bases). V gave up 3 bases and J gave up 4 bases, with 10 bases separating them. Germline V CDR1 and CDR2: MNHEY, SMNVEV (reference sequence). CDR3 size: 14 residues. Here the CDR3 DNA reads TGTGCCAGCAGTTTGAGTCAGGGGTACAATGAGCAGTTCTTC. Its protein product is CASSLSQGYNEQFF.

This clonotype was picked up a small number of times. The chain carries TRBV12-3 or TRBV12-4 and TRBJ1-1; 10 nucleotides line up with TRBD1. The CDR3 runs to 16 residues. J gave up 4 bases and V 3 bases, and 8 bases lay outside the gene matches. This chain's CDR3 is CASSFSGQGISTEAFF. The CDR3 coding sequence is TGTGCCAGCAGTTTTTCGGGACAGGGGATTTCCACTGAAGCTTTCTTT.

A few counts support this clonotype. This rearrangement joins TRBV19 to TRBJ2-2, with D unclear. Germline CDR1 is LNHDA and CDR2 is SQIVND (reference sequence). V lost 9 bases to trimming and J lost 4 bases, with 9 bases between them. The CDR3 extends over 12 amino acids. The CDR3 coding sequence is TGTGCCAGCCCTAGGGCCACCGGGGAGCTGTTTTTT. Protein sequence: CASPRATGELFF.

This chain joins TRBV7-9 and TRBJ2-1; TRBD2 agrees at 8 bases. Per germline, CDR1 SEHNR and CDR2 FQNEAQ (reference sequence). This CDR3 has 16 amino acids. V lost 4 bases, J lost 5 bases, and 10 bases stayed unmatched. This CDR3 reads CASSSTSGIGDNEQFF. The CDR3 DNA follows: TGTGCCAGCAGCTCAACTAGCGGAATAGGGGACAATGAGCAGTTCTTC.

This clonotype was picked up a small number of times. This chain links TRBV10-3 with TRBJ2-7, with D unclear. Germline V lookup: CDR1 ENHRY, CDR2 SYGVKD. V was trimmed by 7 bases and J by 2 bases, leaving 12 bases between them. CDR3 length equals 13 residues. The DNA for the CDR3 is TGTGCCATCAAGGCCGGCTCCGCCTACGAGCAGTACTTC. Its protein product is CAIKAGSAYEQYF.

The chain links TRBV27 to TRBJ2-7, with D tentatively TRBD2 (6 bases). V gave up 8 bases and J gave up 6 bases, with 20 bases separating them. This CDR3 spans 14 amino acids. CDR1 is MNHEY and CDR2 is SMNVEV in the germline V gene (reference sequence). CDR3 nucleotides: TGTGCCAGCGGAAGTGCGGGGACGTTCTCCGAGCAGTACTTC. The encoded protein is CASGSAGTFSEQYF.

This clonotype was recorded only once. Mismatch with germline at one junction end may stem from a read error. The gene calls are TRBV15 and TRBJ2-3, with TRBD2 identical over 8 bases. This CDR3 is 16 amino acids long. Germline loops: CDR1 LNHNV, CDR2 YYDKDF (reference sequence). The CDR3 DNA reads as TGTGCCACCAGCAGACTATCGGGGGGGGAGGATTCTACGCCGTATTTT. This codes for CATSRLSGGEDSTPYF. Full variable domain (remainder filled in from reference TRBV15 and TRBJ2-3): DAMVIQNPRYQVTQFGKPVTLSCSQTLNHNVMYWYQQKSSQAPKLLFHYYDKDFNNEADTPDNFQSRRPNTSFCFLDIRSPGLGDTAMYLCATSRLSGGEDSTPYFGPGTRLTVL.

This clonotype came up a few times. The CDR3 loop is CASSYSEGDTEAFF. CDR3 in DNA: TGTGCCAGCAGTTACTCGGAGGGGGACACTGAAGCTTTCTTT. This chain connects TRBV6-6 to TRBJ1-1, with D tentatively TRBD1 (6 bases). Germline V lookup: CDR1 MNHNY, CDR2 SVGAGI (reference sequence). The CDR3 loop spans 14 amino acids. Between the trimmed V and J ends, which lost 0 bases and 3 bases, there was a span of 8 bases.

At least ten counts were recorded for this clonotype. The J gene is TRBJ2-7, the V gene TRBV27, with TRBD2 identical over 10 bases. V shed 2 bases and J 3 bases; nucleotides not matched to a gene: 4. Germline V CDR1 and CDR2: MNHEY, SMNVEV (reference sequence). The CDR3 length is 15 residues. The CDR3 nucleotides read TGTGCCAGCAGTTTAGGGCTAGCGGGAGTCTACGAGCAGTACTTC. Its protein is CASSLGLAGVYEQYF.

The chain links TRBV19 to TRBJ2-1; 10 nucleotides align to TRBD2. The trim removed 9 bases at V and 10 bases at J, leaving 15 bases unmatched. The length of the CDR3 is 15 residues. Germline CDR1 reads LNHDA; CDR2 reads SQIVND (reference sequence). CDR3 protein: CARTGTSVGAGEQFF. CDR3 in DNA: TGTGCCAGAACTGGGACTAGCGTAGGGGCGGGGGAGCAGTTCTTC.

This clonotype has a count of ten or more. The V call is TRBV6-5, the J call TRBJ2-1; the D is unclear. The CDR3 is 11 amino acids. The germline gives CDR1 MNHEY, CDR2 SVGAGI. Trimming took 4 bases from V and 3 from J, leaving 1 base between them. The DNA of the CDR3 is TGTGCCAGCAGTTTCTACAATGAGCAGTTCTTC. Translated: CASSFYNEQFF.

This clonotype came up a few times. Here the CDR3 DNA reads TGTGCCATCAGTGAGTCCTACGGGAAAAACACCGGGGAGCTGTTTTTT. As protein: CAISESYGKNTGELFF. V and J are TRBV10-3 and TRBJ2-2; TRBD2 might be the D (5 bases). The CDR3 sequence is 16 residues long. CDR1 is ENHRY, CDR2 SYGVKD, per germline. V lost 0 bases and J lost 2, with 10 bases in between.

In DNA form, the CDR3 reads TGTGCCAGCTTCCATTGGGCTAGCGGACTCCAAGAGACCCAGTACTTC. Translation gives CASFHWASGLQETQYF. The chain joins TRBV7-3 to TRBJ2-5; 7 bases align to TRBD2. Germline CDR1 reads SGHTA; CDR2 reads FQGTGA. V trimming: 8 bases; J trimming: 1 base; junction bases outside the gene matches: 13. This CDR3 region has 16 residues.

This clonotype was detected many times. The V and J genes are TRBV28 and TRBJ2-7; 10 bases are a match to TRBD1. V dropped 6 bases and J dropped 2; count of bases not matched to a gene: 10. The CDR3 extends over 16 amino acids. CDR1 MDHEN and CDR2 SYDVKM come from the germline V gene. This chain's CDR3 is CASSSPGDRGTYEQYF. In nucleotides, the CDR3 is TGTGCCAGCAGCTCTCCTGGGGACAGGGGAACCTACGAGCAGTACTTC.